The present T cell receptor (beta chain) was sequenced within a study of T cells in Graves' hyperthyroidism and ophthalmopathy. TCR beta CDR3 sequences were amplified from RNA transcripts. The HTBI primer set drove a first-round RT-PCR of the TCR CDR3. TCRdb passed the multiplex PCR reads through MiXCR, listing each CDR3 protein once. The table has about 540,000 distinct CDR3 sequences, around 46% seen once. Germline lookup yields CDR1 SGHTA and CDR2 FQGNSA. The CDR3 contains 15 residues. Between the trimmed V and J ends, which lost 5 bases and 5 bases, there was a span of 15 bases. This receptor was identified in a woman under 30 with Graves' hyperthyroidism. Sequencing used peripheral blood or thyroid tissue (not recorded which). V usage is TRBV7-2 and J usage is TRBJ1-4; D might be TRBD1 (6 bases). For the CDR3, the DNA is TGTGCCAGCAGCACCTTAGCGGGGGCAAATGAAAAACTGTTTTTT. This sequence encodes CASSTLAGANEKLFF.